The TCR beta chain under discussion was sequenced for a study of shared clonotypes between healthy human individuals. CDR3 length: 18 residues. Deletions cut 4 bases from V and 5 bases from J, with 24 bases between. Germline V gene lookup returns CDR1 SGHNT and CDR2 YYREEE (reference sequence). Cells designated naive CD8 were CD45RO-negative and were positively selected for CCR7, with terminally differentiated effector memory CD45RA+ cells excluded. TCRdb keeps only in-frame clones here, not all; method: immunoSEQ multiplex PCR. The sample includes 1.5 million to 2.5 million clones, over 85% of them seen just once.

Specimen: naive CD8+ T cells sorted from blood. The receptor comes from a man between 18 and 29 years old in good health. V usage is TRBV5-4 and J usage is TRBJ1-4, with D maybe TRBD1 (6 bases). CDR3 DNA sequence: TGTGCCAGCAGCATGGACGGACCTCATTCAGGGGTGAATGAAAAACTGTTTTTT. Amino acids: CASSMDGPHSGVNEKLFF.